The 22 T cell receptor beta chains below come from one sample, sequenced in a study of cytomegalovirus exposure and HLA in healthy donors. The PCR had 60 Vbeta and 13 Jbeta primers. The method was immunoSEQ multiplex PCR; TCRdb's version includes in-frame clones alone and lacks a portion of them. This table has 150,000 to 200,000 clones, 65% to 80% appearing once. Sequenced: PBMCs. All receptors come from a woman between 45 and 65 years old in good health and CMV-seropositive.

A single count supports this clone. This chain uses TRBV5-1 with TRBJ1-1, with 7 bases lining up with TRBD1. With V trimmed by 2 bases and J by 2 bases, 12 bases remained unmatched. The CDR3 is made up of 17 amino acids. Germline CDR1 reads SGHRS; CDR2 reads YFSETQ. CDR3 coding DNA: TGCGCCAGCAGCTTACAGGGGACTTTTACTTCCAACACTGAAGCTTTCTTT. Translation: CASSLQGTFTSNTEAFF.

The chain uses TRBV7-9 and TRBJ1-2, with a possible D match to TRBD1 (6 bases). Germline values: CDR1 SEHNR, CDR2 FQNEAQ (reference sequence). V dropped 2 bases and J dropped 0 bases, with 13 bases sitting between them. This CDR3 comprises 16 residues. CDR3 region: CASSLTQGHANYGYTF. CDR3 DNA: TGTGCCAGCAGCTTAACACAGGGACACGCTAACTATGGCTACACCTTC.

This chain links TRBV29-1 with TRBJ1-1, with D maybe TRBD1 (5 bases). The V end was cut by 7 bases, the J end by 1 base, with 10 bases between. The CDR3 is made up of 12 amino acids. Germline CDR1 is SQVTM and CDR2 is ANQGSEA. CDR3 coding DNA: TGCAGCGCCGCGACAGCGAACACTGAAGCTTTCTTT. Its translation: CSAATANTEAFF.

This clone has only a few counts. Other DNA sequences in this specimen translate into the identical CDR3. J is TRBJ2-5 and V is TRBV7-9; 8 bases align to TRBD1. V gave up 3 bases and J gave up 3 bases; unmatched junction bases: 0. The CDR3 loop spans 13 amino acids. Per germline, CDR1 SEHNR and CDR2 FQNEAQ (reference sequence). CDR3 in amino acids: CASSLTGEETQYF. The CDR3 DNA is TGTGCCAGCAGCTTGACAGGGGAAGAGACCCAGTACTTC.

This clone was detected only a few times. V usage is TRBV30 and J usage is TRBJ1-5; the D gene is possibly TRBD1 (6 bases). This CDR3 has 16 residues. Trimming stripped 4 bases from V and 6 bases from J, with 22 bases between. Germline loops: CDR1 GTSNPN, CDR2 SVGIG (reference sequence). The CDR3 is CAWTPRGRGAVQPQHF. In DNA, the CDR3 is TGTGCCTGGACACCCCGCGGGAGGGGGGCCGTTCAGCCCCAGCATTTT.

The genes are TRBV5-6 and TRBJ1-2; 9 nucleotides agree with TRBD1. V gave up 5 bases and J gave up 8 bases; unmatched junction bases: 4. CDR1 SGHDT and CDR2 YYEEEE come from the germline V gene. The length of the CDR3 is 12 residues. The DNA for the CDR3 is TGTGCCAGCAGGACAGGGGGAACGGGCTACACCTTC. Encoded protein: CASRTGGTGYTF.

The J gene is TRBJ1-2, the V gene TRBV18; D not resolved. CDR3 length equals 16 residues. The ends were cut back, 3 bases at V and 3 bases at J, with 17 bases in the middle. Per the germline V gene, CDR1 is KGHSH and CDR2 is LQKENI. Here the CDR3 DNA reads TGTGCCAGCTCACCCGAACACCTTAATACATACTATGGCTACACCTTC. It translates to CASSPEHLNTYYGYTF.

The chain employs TRBV5-6 and TRBJ1-5; D uncertain. The V end was cut by 1 base, the J end by 3 bases, with 8 bases between. The CDR3 loop spans 14 amino acids. Germline assignment: CDR1 SGHDT and CDR2 YYEEEE. The DNA of the CDR3 is TGTGCCAGCAGCTTGCGAGGTAACAATCAGCCCCAGCATTTT. It encodes CASSLRGNNQPQHF.

Worth noting for this clone: Other DNA sequences in the sample encode the same CDR3. V gene TRBV4-2 combines with J gene TRBJ2-3, with D possibly matching TRBD2 (5 bases). The V gene lost 0 bases and the J gene lost 5 bases, with 12 bases spanning the gap. CDR3 length equals 15 residues. Germline V lookup: CDR1 LGHNA, CDR2 YNFKEQ. CDR3 DNA sequence: TGTGCCAGCAGCCAAGATGTCGCAGGAGGAGATACGCAGTATTTT. It specifies CASSQDVAGGDTQYF.

About this clone: Because it lacks the conserved phenylalanine or tryptophan at the end, this CDR3 is likely a read error. Because the CDR3's place on the DNA is in doubt, the DNA is left out and the CDR3 is given as listed by TCRdb. The chain couples TRBV6-6 to TRBJ1-2; the table's D call, TRBD1, was not checked against the DNA. The CDR3 has 14 amino acids, counting both end residues. From germline, CDR1 is MNHNY and CDR2 SVGAGI (reference sequence). This chain's CDR3 is CASSYSDTQGKVSV.

The gene calls are TRBV5-1 and TRBJ1-4; possible D gene TRBD1, 6 bases. V gave up 0 bases and J gave up 10 bases, with 19 bases separating them. Germline CDR1 reads SGHRS; CDR2 reads YFSETQ. The CDR3 extends over 16 amino acids. CDR3 DNA sequence: TGCGCCAGCAGCTTGGGGACAGATGGTAATTCGGCAAAACTGTTTTTT. This gives the protein CASSLGTDGNSAKLFF. Full variable domain (remainder filled in from reference TRBV5-1 and TRBJ1-4): KAGVTQTPRYLIKTRGQQVTLSCSPISGHRSVSWYQQTPGQGLQFLFEYFSETQRNKGNFPGRFSGRQFSNSRSEMNVSTLELGDSALYLCASSLGTDGNSAKLFFGSGTQLSVL.

The rearrangement joins TRBV9 to TRBJ1-2; D uncertain. Trimming took off 0 bases at V and 4 bases at J, with 16 bases between the two ends. Germline CDR1 and CDR2: SGDLS and YYNGEE. This CDR3 contains 16 residues. Here the CDR3 DNA reads TGTGCCAGCAGCGTAGAAGTCCTTGGCAACCCCTATGGCTACACCTTC. Translated, it gives CASSVEVLGNPYGYTF.

The rearrangement links TRBV2 to TRBJ1-3; D gene ambiguous. The CDR3 runs to 16 residues. Germline V gene sequence: CDR1 SNHLY, CDR2 FYNNEI. V was pared by 2 bases and J by 1 base, with 12 bases between. The CDR3 reads CASSERETRSGNTIYF. The CDR3 bases are TGTGCCAGCAGTGAACGAGAGACACGGTCTGGAAACACCATATATTTT.

The chain couples TRBV5-1 to TRBJ2-7, with a weak D call TRBD2 (5 bases). The CDR3 has 14 residues. Germline CDR1 is SGHRS and CDR2 is YFSETQ. Deletions cut 4 bases from V and 2 bases from J, with 13 bases between. CDR3 nucleotide sequence: TGCGCCAGCAGCCCCACACTAGAGACCTACGAGCAGTACTTC. This codes for CASSPTLETYEQYF.

The chain has TRBV11-2 and TRBJ2-5, with D unresolved. Trimming stripped 0 bases from V and 4 bases from J, with 9 bases between. In germline, CDR1 is SGHAT, CDR2 FQNNGV. CDR3 length: 14 amino acids. CDR3 loop: CASSLDRLGETQYF. In nucleotides, the CDR3 is TGTGCCAGCAGCTTAGATAGACTGGGAGAGACCCAGTACTTC.

J is TRBJ2-3 and V is TRBV4-1; 12 bases match TRBD2. Trimming at V came to 4 bases and at J to 2 bases, leaving 4 bases not matched to a gene. CDR3 length equals 16 residues. Germline CDR1 is MGHRA and CDR2 is YSYEKL. The CDR3 spells CASSLRTSGDTDTQYF. Written as DNA, the CDR3 is TGCGCCAGCAGCCTTAGGACTAGCGGGGACACAGATACGCAGTATTTT.

The J gene is TRBJ2-2, the V gene TRBV4-1, with D possibly matching TRBD1 (6 bases). The germline V and J ends were trimmed by 4 bases and 6 bases, with 15 bases remaining between them. The CDR3 is 15 residues long. The germline V gene encodes CDR1 MGHRA and CDR2 YSYEKL. This chain's CDR3 is CASSPRTVGAGELFF. As DNA, the CDR3 is TGCGCCAGCAGCCCACGGACAGTGGGTGCCGGGGAGCTGTTTTTT.

The chain recombines TRBV6-6 with TRBJ2-5, with D unclear. Germline lookup yields CDR1 MNHNY and CDR2 SVGAGI (reference sequence). V was trimmed by 6 bases and J by 1 base, leaving 3 bases between them. The CDR3 has 11 amino acids. The CDR3 protein is CASSSQETQYF. The CDR3 DNA reads as TGTGCCAGCAGCTCCCAAGAGACCCAGTACTTC.

The V call is TRBV5-6, the J call TRBJ1-2, with a possible D match to TRBD1 (6 bases). The germline V gene encodes CDR1 SGHDT and CDR2 YYEEEE. This CDR3 contains 16 residues. V gave up 0 bases and J gave up 4 bases, with 16 bases separating them. The CDR3 bases are TGTGCCAGCAGCTTGGTTTCAGGGGACGTAAGCTATGGCTACACCTTC. It codes for CASSLVSGDVSYGYTF.

The genes are TRBV5-4 and TRBJ2-5, with 8 bases identical to TRBD1. Near its end, the DNA agrees better with TRBJ2-7, so the J call may be wrong. CDR1 and CDR2 from the germline V gene are SGHNT and YYREEE (reference sequence). The CDR3 contains 15 residues. In DNA form, the CDR3 reads TGTGCCAGCAGCCCAGGGGGCGGCCGGTCCTACGAGCAGTACTTC. Translation: CASSPGGGRSYEQYF.

The V and J genes are TRBV18 and TRBJ1-1; D unclear. Germline V gene data show CDR1 as KGHSH and CDR2 as LQKENI. V was trimmed by 0 bases and J by 1 base, leaving 9 bases between them. The CDR3 is 15 residues long. The CDR3 DNA reads as TGTGCCAGCTCACCACCGGGCAGTAAGAACACTGAAGCTTTCTTT. Translating gives CASSPPGSKNTEAFF.

The chain carries TRBV11-2 and TRBJ2-7, with 8 nucleotides matching TRBD2. This CDR3 spans 15 amino acids. Germline V gene sequence: CDR1 SGHAT, CDR2 FQNNGV. V was clipped by 5 bases and J by 3 bases; unmatched bases: 9. The CDR3 region is CASSRLSGGHYEQYF. In nucleotides, the CDR3 is TGTGCCAGCAGCCGATTGAGCGGGGGCCACTACGAGCAGTACTTC. The entire variable domain, with the rest obtained from reference TRBV11-2 and TRBJ2-7, is as follows: EAGVAQSPRYKIIEKRQSVAFWCNPISGHATLYWYQQILGQGPKLLIQFQNNGVVDDSQLPKDRFSAERLKGVDSTLKIQPAKLEDSAVYLCASSRLSGGHYEQYFGPGTRLTVT.